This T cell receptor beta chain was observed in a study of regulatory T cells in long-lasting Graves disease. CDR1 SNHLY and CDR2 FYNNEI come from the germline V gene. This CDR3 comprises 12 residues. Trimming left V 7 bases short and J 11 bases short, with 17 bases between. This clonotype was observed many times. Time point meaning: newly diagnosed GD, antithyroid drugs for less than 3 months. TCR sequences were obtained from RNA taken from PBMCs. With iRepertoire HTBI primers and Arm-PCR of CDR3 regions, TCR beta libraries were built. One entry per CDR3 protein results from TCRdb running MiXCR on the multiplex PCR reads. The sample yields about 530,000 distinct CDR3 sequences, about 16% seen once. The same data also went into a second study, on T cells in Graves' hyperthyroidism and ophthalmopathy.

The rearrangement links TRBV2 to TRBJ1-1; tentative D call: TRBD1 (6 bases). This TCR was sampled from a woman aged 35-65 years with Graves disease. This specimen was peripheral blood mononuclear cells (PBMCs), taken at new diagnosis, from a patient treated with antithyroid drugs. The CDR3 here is CASTGAGALAFF. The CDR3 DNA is TGTGCCAGCACGGGGGCAGGGGCTTTGGCTTTCTTT.